This T cell receptor beta chain was profiled in a study of T cells expressing NK-cell markers. Study in general: From sorted CD3+CD56+NKG2C+, CD3+CD56+NKG2C- and CD3+CD56-NKG2C+ T cells came the TCR beta repertoires. Overall study findings and caveats: Clones of NKG2C+ T cells that had expanded were of unclear HCMV specificity.

Details on this clonotype: The antigen remains undetermined.

TCRdb re-called the 5' RACE reads and catalogs CDR3 proteins one per entry, DNA excluded. This sample's table reports approximately 440,000 distinct CDR3 sequences. This CDR3 has 16 residues. The chain is built from TRBV12-3 or TRBV12-4 and TRBJ2-2; TCRdb calls TRBD2, which cannot be checked without DNA. This clonotype was sampled from a woman aged 45-65 years in good health. Material for sequencing was blood T cells: a sorted CD56 or NKG2C T cell subset, CD4+ or CD8+ T cells, or bulk PBMC T cells (not recorded which). CDR3 loop: CASSTKRAGVTGELFF.